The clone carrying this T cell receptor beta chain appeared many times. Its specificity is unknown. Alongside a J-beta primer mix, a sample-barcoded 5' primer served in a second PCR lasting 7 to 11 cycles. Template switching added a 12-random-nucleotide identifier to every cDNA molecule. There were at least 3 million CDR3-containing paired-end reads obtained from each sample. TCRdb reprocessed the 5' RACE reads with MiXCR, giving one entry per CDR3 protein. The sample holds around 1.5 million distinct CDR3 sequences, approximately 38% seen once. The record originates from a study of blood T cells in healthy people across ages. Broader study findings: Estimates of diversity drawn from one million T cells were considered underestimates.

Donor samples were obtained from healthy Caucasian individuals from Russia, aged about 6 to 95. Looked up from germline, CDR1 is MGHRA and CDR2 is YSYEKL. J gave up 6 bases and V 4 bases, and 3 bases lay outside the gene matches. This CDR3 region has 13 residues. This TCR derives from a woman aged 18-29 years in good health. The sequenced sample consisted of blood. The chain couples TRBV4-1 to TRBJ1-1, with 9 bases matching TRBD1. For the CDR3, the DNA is TGCGCCAGCAGCCCTAGGACAGGGGCTGAAGCTTTCTTT. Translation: CASSPRTGAEAFF.